This T cell receptor (beta chain) was sequenced for a study of T cell repertoires in cytomegalovirus infection. Note on this clonotype: This may be a read error: a much more frequent sequence differs by one nucleotide.

Germline V gene lookup returns CDR1 SNHLY and CDR2 FYNNEI. The CDR3 sequence is 17 residues long. TCRdb ran MiXCR on the reads and lists one entry per CDR3 protein. Of 450,000 to 600,000 distinct CDR3 sequences listed, 11% were seen once; the top ten hold 10% to 13%. This receptor was taken from a human donor in good health (CMV status not recorded). Some clones in this sample may be carry-over from other donors' samples. The material sequenced was PBMCs. The genes are TRBV2 and TRBJ2-2; TRBD1 might be the D (6 bases). The CDR3 spells CASSENYQGLNTAELFF. DNA of the CDR3: TGTGCCAGCAGTGAAAACTATCAGGGGTTGAACACCGCGGAGCTGTTTTTT.